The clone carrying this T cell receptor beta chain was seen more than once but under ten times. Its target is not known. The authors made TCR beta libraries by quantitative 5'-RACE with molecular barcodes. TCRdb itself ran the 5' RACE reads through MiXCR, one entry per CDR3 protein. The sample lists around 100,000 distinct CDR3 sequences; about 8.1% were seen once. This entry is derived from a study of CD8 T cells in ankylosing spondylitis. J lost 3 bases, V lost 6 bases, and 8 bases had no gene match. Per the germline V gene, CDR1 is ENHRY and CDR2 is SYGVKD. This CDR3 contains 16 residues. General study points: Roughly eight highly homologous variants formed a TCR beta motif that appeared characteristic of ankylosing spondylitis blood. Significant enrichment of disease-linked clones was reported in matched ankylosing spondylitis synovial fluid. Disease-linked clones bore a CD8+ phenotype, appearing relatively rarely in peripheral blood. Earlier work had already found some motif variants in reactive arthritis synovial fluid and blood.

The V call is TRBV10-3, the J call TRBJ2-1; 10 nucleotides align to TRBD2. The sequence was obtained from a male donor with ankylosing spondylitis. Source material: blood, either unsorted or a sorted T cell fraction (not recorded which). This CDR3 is CAISRSTSGFYNEQFF. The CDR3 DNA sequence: TGTGCCATCAGCCGGTCGACTAGCGGGTTCTACAATGAGCAGTTCTTC.